A selection of T cell receptor beta chains follows, all from one sample in a study of graft-versus-host responses after intestinal transplantation. Antigen specificity for these receptors is unknown. Assay used: immunoSEQ multiplex PCR; TCRdb lists only in-frame clones, some missing. Among more than 85,000 clones listed, approximately 92% were seen once. This specimen was unstimulated CD8+ T cells sorted from spleen or lymph node cells, taken before intestinal transplant. Receptors originate from a human donor who received an intestinal transplant. Each CDR3 is given with its conserved first and last residue. Each record gives: D gene, clone size, CDR3 length, V gene, J gene, CDR3 protein, CDR3 DNA. A D gene is named only where the DNA matches it firmly. Clone size is given for some rows only: seen once, a few or many times, or a class if the clone is expanded.

.	.	13	TRBV25-1	TRBJ2-1	CASSAFDLDEQFF	TGTGCCAGCAGTGCCTTTGACTTAGATGAGCAGTTCTTC
.	.	12	TRBV30	TRBJ2-7	CAWNDGSYEQYF	TGTGCCTGGAACGACGGATCCTACGAGCAGTACTTC
.	.	14	TRBV27	TRBJ1-5	CASSLYYSNQPQHF	TGTGCCAGCAGTTTATACTATAGCAATCAGCCCCAGCATTTT
TRBD2	.	16	TRBV9	TRBJ2-7	CASSPIPGGSAYEQYF	TGTGCCAGCAGCCCTATACCCGGGGGGTCGGCCTACGAGCAGTACTTC
.	few	15	TRBV6-5	TRBJ1-2	CASSYGPTALHGYTF	TGTGCCAGCAGTTACGGGCCTACCGCCCTACATGGCTACACCTTC
.	once	13	TRBV6-5	TRBJ1-2	CASGHRTSYGYTF	TGTGCCAGTGGGCACAGGACCTCCTATGGCTACACCTTC
TRBD2	.	16	TRBV10-1	TRBJ2-7	CASTDPLAGGPNEQYF	TGCGCCAGCACCGACCCCCTAGCGGGAGGGCCCAACGAGCAGTACTTC
.	.	11	TRBV5-4	TRBJ2-1	CASSSNNEQFF	TGTGCCAGCAGCTCCAACAATGAGCAGTTCTTC
TRBD2	.	15	TRBV19	TRBJ2-1	CASSMGGGGYNEQFF	TGTGCCAGTAGTATGGGCGGGGGAGGGTACAATGAGCAGTTCTTC
.	.	11	TRBV30	TRBJ2-7	CAWRDLDEQYF	TGTGCCTGGAGGGATTTGGACGAGCAGTACTTC
.	.	11	TRBV5-6	TRBJ2-1	CASSLTNEQFF	TGTGCCAGCAGCTTGACCAATGAGCAGTTCTTC
.	.	13	TRBV7-9	TRBJ2-1	CASSLSLYNEQFF	TGTGCCAGCAGCTTGAGTCTTTACAATGAGCAGTTCTTC
.	.	13	TRBV5-5	TRBJ1-2	CASSPRDPYGYTF	TGTGCCAGCAGCCCTCGTGACCCCTATGGCTACACCTTC
.	.	14	TRBV5-4	TRBJ2-5	CASSFSRVQETQYF	TGTGCCAGCAGCTTTAGTAGGGTCCAAGAGACCCAGTACTTC
.	.	14	TRBV4-1	TRBJ2-7	CASSQEGLTYEQYF	TGCGCCAGCAGCCAAGAAGGACTCACCTACGAGCAGTACTTC
.	.	10	TRBV29-1	TRBJ2-2	CSVWAGELFF	TGCAGCGTTTGGGCCGGGGAGCTGTTTTTT
TRBD2	.	16	TRBV5-6	TRBJ2-1	CASSLGLAGDWNEQFF	TGTGCCAGCAGCCTGGGACTAGCGGGAGATTGGAATGAGCAGTTCTTC
.	.	14	TRBV28	TRBJ2-5	CASSFTVGGETQYF	TGTGCCAGCAGTTTTACGGTTGGGGGAGAGACCCAGTACTTC
.	.	13	TRBV7-9	TRBJ2-7	CASSSPGTYEQYF	TGTGCCAGCAGCTCGCCAGGAACTTACGAGCAGTACTTC
TRBD2	once	18	TRBV11-2	TRBJ2-1	CASSLGSLSGRGAGEQFF	TGTGCCAGCAGCTTAGGAAGTCTTAGCGGGAGGGGCGCCGGGGAGCAGTTCTTC
.	.	15	TRBV7-9	TRBJ1-2	CASSLPARTEFGYTF	TGTGCCAGCAGCTTACCCGCCCGGACGGAGTTTGGCTACACCTTC
.	.	16	TRBV7-2	TRBJ2-7	CASSLRPEQEKYEQYF	TGTGCCAGCAGCTTACGGCCCGAACAGGAGAAATACGAGCAGTACTTC
TRBD2	.	15	TRBV7-7	TRBJ2-7	CASSDSASGKYEQYF	TGTGCTAGCAGCGACTCGGCTAGCGGGAAGTACGAGCAGTACTTC
.	.	13	TRBV19	TRBJ2-1	CASSIRAFNEQFF	TGTGCCAGTAGTATTCGTGCCTTCAATGAGCAGTTCTTC
TRBD1	.	14	TRBV19	TRBJ1-2	CASTLGTGGNGYTF	TGTGCCAGTACCCTAGGGACAGGGGGTAATGGCTACACCTTC
TRBD2	.	21	TRBV15	TRBJ2-3	CATSRTPGLAGGWGPPDTQYF	TGTGCCACCAGCAGGACCCCGGGACTAGCGGGAGGATGGGGCCCCCCAGATACGCAGTATTTT
TRBD1	.	14	TRBV13	TRBJ2-7	CASSLAGTGSEQYF	TGTGCCAGCAGCCTCGCTGGGACAGGGTCCGAGCAGTACTTC
.	.	14	TRBV6-6	TRBJ1-1	CASSPWAMNTEAFF	TGTGCCAGCAGTCCTTGGGCGATGAACACTGAAGCTTTCTTT
.	.	12	TRBV29-1	TRBJ2-7	CSVSSTPYEQYF	TGCAGCGTTTCCTCAACCCCCTACGAGCAGTACTTC
TRBD2	.	15	TRBV9	TRBJ2-5	CASSAEGLAEETQYF	TGTGCCAGCAGCGCAGAGGGACTAGCGGAAGAGACCCAGTACTTC
TRBD2	.	17	TRBV7-9	TRBJ2-2	CASSPEGLAGNTGELFF	TGTGCCAGCAGCCCGGAGGGACTAGCGGGGAACACCGGGGAGCTGTTTTTT
.	.	14	TRBV9	TRBJ1-2	CASSVTHTNYGYTF	TGTGCCAGCAGCGTAACTCATACTAACTATGGCTACACCTTC
TRBD2	.	15	TRBV2	TRBJ2-7	CASSRPTSGIDEQYF	TGTGCCAGCAGTCGTCCGACTAGCGGGATTGACGAGCAGTACTTC
.	.	13	TRBV9	TRBJ1-2	CASSASTGYGYTF	TGTGCCAGCAGCGCCTCTACCGGCTATGGCTACACCTTC
.	.	14	TRBV19	TRBJ2-1	CASSIRTTYNEQFF	TGTGCCAGTAGTATCAGGACCACTTACAATGAGCAGTTCTTC
.	.	13	TRBV27	TRBJ2-7	CASSLKTQYEQYF	TGTGCCAGCAGTTTGAAAACCCAATACGAGCAGTACTTC
.	.	18	TRBV9	TRBJ2-5	CASSVSTGLGQGQETQYF	TGTGCCAGCAGCGTATCGACGGGATTGGGGCAGGGCCAAGAGACCCAGTACTTC
.	.	14	TRBV27	TRBJ2-5	CASSQTGYQETQYF	TGTGCCAGCAGTCAGACAGGCTACCAAGAGACCCAGTACTTC
TRBD1	.	15	TRBV6-5	TRBJ2-7	CASSPGQATSYEQYF	TGTGCCAGCAGTCCAGGACAGGCGACCTCCTACGAGCAGTACTTC
.	.	12	TRBV30	TRBJ2-7	CAWSLTRGEQYF	TGTGCCTGGAGTCTGACTAGGGGCGAGCAGTACTTC
.	.	14	TRBV18	TRBJ2-5	CASSPEQRKETQYF	TGTGCCAGCTCACCAGAGCAGCGAAAAGAGACCCAGTACTTC
.	.	14	TRBV9	TRBJ1-1	CASSRGGRNTEAFF	TGTGCCAGCAGCAGGGGCGGGAGAAACACTGAAGCTTTCTTT
.	few	15	TRBV4-1	TRBJ2-7	CASSQEARVSYEQYF	TGCGCCAGCAGCCAAGAGGCCCGAGTTTCCTACGAGCAGTACTTC
.	.	16	TRBV5-6	TRBJ2-1	CASTPEGASSYNEQFF	TGTGCCAGCACCCCGGAGGGGGCCAGCTCCTACAATGAGCAGTTCTTC
TRBD1	.	19	TRBV30	TRBJ1-3	CAWSALRGTGGNSGNTIYF	TGTGCCTGGAGTGCGTTAAGAGGGACAGGGGGGAACTCTGGAAACACCATATATTTT
TRBD1	.	16	TRBV18	TRBJ2-2	CASSHTGTGGTGELFF	TGTGCCAGCTCACATACCGGGACAGGTGGGACCGGGGAGCTGTTTTTT
.	few	12	TRBV19	TRBJ1-2	CASNGDNYGYTF	TGTGCCAGTAACGGGGATAACTATGGCTACACCTTC
.	.	13	TRBV28	TRBJ2-1	CASTRLKADEQFF	TGTGCCAGCACTAGACTCAAGGCAGATGAGCAGTTCTTC
TRBD1	.	16	TRBV10-1	TRBJ2-7	CASSKIAGTGPYEQYF	TGCGCCAGCAGTAAGATTGCCGGGACAGGGCCCTACGAGCAGTACTTC
TRBD1	.	18	TRBV13	TRBJ2-5	CASSGEGRDRGRRETQYF	TGTGCCAGCAGCGGGGAAGGACGGGACAGGGGGCGCCGGGAGACCCAGTACTTC
.	.	15	TRBV28	TRBJ1-1	CASSLYLVQNTEAFF	TGTGCCAGCAGTTTATATCTTGTGCAGAACACTGAAGCTTTCTTT
.	.	17	TRBV7-6	TRBJ2-7	CASSLAGGHGVGYEQYF	TGTGCCAGCAGCTTAGCGGGCGGGCACGGGGTCGGGTACGAGCAGTACTTC
.	.	14	TRBV27	TRBJ1-1	CASRPLTGDTEAFF	TGTGCCAGCAGACCCTTGACTGGGGACACTGAAGCTTTCTTT
.	.	14	TRBV25-1	TRBJ1-4	CASSEMTDNEKLFF	TGTGCCAGCAGTGAAATGACAGATAATGAAAAACTGTTTTTT
.	.	15	TRBV27	TRBJ2-7	CASSLSVNGFYEQYF	TGTGCCAGCAGTTTATCTGTCAACGGATTTTACGAGCAGTACTTC